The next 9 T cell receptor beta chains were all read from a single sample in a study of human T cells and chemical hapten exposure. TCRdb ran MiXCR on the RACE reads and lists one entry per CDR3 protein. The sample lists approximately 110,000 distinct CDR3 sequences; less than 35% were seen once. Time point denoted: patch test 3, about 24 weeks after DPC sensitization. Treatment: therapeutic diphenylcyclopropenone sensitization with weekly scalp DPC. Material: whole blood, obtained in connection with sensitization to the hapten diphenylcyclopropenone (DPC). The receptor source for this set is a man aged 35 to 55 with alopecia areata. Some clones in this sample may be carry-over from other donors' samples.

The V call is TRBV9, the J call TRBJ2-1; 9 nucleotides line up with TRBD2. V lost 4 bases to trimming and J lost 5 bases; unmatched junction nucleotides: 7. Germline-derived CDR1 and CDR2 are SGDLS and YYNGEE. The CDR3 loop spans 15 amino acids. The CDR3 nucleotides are TGTGCCAGCAGCAAAGCGGGAGGCAATAACAATGAGCAGTTCTTC. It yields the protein CASSKAGGNNNEQFF.

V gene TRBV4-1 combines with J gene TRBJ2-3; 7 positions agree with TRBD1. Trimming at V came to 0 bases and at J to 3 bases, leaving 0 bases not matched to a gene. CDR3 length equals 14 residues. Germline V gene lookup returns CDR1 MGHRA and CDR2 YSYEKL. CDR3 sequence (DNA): TGCGCCAGCAGCCAAGACAGGGGGACAGATACGCAGTATTTT. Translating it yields CASSQDRGTDTQYF.

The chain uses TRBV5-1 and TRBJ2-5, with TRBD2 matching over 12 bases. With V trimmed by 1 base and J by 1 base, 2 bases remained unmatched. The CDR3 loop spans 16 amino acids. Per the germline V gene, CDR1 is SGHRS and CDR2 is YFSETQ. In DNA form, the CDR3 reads TGCGCCAGCAGCTTGCAACTAGCGGGGGGCCAAGAGACCCAGTACTTC. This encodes CASSLQLAGGQETQYF.

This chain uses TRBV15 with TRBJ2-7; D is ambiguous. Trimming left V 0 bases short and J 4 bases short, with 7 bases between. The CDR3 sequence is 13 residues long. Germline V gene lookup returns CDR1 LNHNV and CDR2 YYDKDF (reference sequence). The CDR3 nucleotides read TGTGCCACCAGCAGAGATCTGCAGTACGAGCAGTACGTC. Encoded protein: CATSRDLQYEQYV.

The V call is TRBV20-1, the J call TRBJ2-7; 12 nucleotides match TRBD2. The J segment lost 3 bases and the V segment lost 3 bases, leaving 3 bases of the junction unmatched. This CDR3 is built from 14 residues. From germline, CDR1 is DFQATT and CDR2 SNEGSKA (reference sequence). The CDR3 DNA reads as TGCAGTGCTAGGTCTAGCGGGAGGGTCTACGAGCAGTACTTC. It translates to CSARSSGRVYEQYF.

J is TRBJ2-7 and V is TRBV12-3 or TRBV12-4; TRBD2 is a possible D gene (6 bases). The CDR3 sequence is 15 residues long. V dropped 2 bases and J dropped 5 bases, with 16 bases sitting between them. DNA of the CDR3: TGTGCCAGCAGTTTAACGGCCGGGAGCATCCACGAGCAGTACGTC. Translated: CASSLTAGSIHEQYV.

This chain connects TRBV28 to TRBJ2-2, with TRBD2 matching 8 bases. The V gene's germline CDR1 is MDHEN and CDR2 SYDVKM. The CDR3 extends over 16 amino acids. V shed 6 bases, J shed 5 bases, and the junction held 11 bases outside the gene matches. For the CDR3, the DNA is TGTGCCAGCAGGATGATGAGCGGGAGAGGTACCGGGGAGCTGTTTTTT. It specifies CASRMMSGRGTGELFF.

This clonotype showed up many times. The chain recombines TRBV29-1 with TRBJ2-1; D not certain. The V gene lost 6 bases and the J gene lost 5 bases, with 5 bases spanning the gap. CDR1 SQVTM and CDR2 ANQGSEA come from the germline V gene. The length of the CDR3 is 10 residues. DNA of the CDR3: TGCAGCGTAGCCGACAATGAGCAGTTCTTC. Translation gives CSVADNEQFF.

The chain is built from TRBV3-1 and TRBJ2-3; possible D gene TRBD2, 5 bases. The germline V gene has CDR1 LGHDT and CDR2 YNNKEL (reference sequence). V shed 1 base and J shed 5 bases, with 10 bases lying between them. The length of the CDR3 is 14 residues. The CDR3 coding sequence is TGTGCCAGCAGCCAAGTTGGGAGCCAAGATACGCAGTATTTT. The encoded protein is CASSQVGSQDTQYF.